The 27 T cell receptor beta chains given below trace back to one sample, sequenced in a study of blood T cell repertoires in COVID-19. Measured with immunoSEQ multiplex PCR; TCRdb has only the in-frame clones, and not every one. Of fewer than 200,000 clones in the sample, under 90% were seen once. Sequenced material: PBMCs or T cells enriched from blood (not recorded which). These receptors were obtained from a man aged 45 to 65 who had recovered from COVID-19.

CDR3 residues: CASSPGTGGKNEQFF. The CDR3 region has the DNA TGCGCCAGCAGCCCCGGGACAGGGGGCAAGAATGAGCAGTTCTTC. The V gene is TRBV5-1, the J gene TRBJ2-1; TRBD1 aligns across 12 bases. Germline lookup yields CDR1 SGHRS and CDR2 YFSETQ. The CDR3 sequence is 15 residues long. The trim removed 4 bases at V and 7 bases at J, leaving 6 bases unmatched.

V gene TRBV5-6 combines with J gene TRBJ2-5, with 9 bases lining up with TRBD1. The V gene end was trimmed by 4 bases and the J gene end by 1 base; junction bases not matched to a gene: 5. There are 15 residues in the CDR3. The germline gives CDR1 SGHDT, CDR2 YYEEEE. CDR3 residues: CASSRTGGFQETQYF. As DNA, the CDR3 is TGTGCCAGCAGCAGAACAGGGGGCTTCCAAGAGACCCAGTACTTC.

The gene calls are TRBV3-1 (or the pseudogene TRBV3-2) and TRBJ2-1, with D uncertain. Between the trimmed V and J ends, which lost 0 bases and 7 bases, there was a span of 16 bases. Germline V lookup: CDR1 LGHDT, CDR2 YNNKEL (reference sequence). This CDR3 has 16 residues. The CDR3 bases are TGTGCCAGCAGCCAAGATCGCCAGTTTATTGTAAATGAGCAGTTCTTC. It codes for CASSQDRQFIVNEQFF.

This clone was seen only once. The chain employs TRBV27 and TRBJ1-1, with TRBD1 matching over 7 bases. CDR1 and CDR2 from the germline V gene are MNHEY and SMNVEV (reference sequence). J lost 3 bases, V lost 6 bases, and 7 bases had no gene match. This CDR3 comprises 14 residues. In nucleotides, the CDR3 is TGTGCCAGCAGGCCGACAGGGTTATACACTGAAGCTTTCTTT. This encodes CASRPTGLYTEAFF.

This rearrangement joins TRBV18 to TRBJ2-1, with D possibly TRBD2 on 6 matching bases. With 6 bases removed from V and 2 bases from J, the gap between germline ends came to 20 bases. The V gene's germline CDR1 is KGHSH and CDR2 LQKENI. This CDR3 is built from 17 residues. The CDR3 region has the DNA TGTGCCAGCTCCCCTCGGGACTCCCCCGATCCCTACAATGAGCAGTTCTTC. Residues: CASSPRDSPDPYNEQFF. Based on the CDR3 plus reference TRBV18 and TRBJ2-1, the full variable domain is NAGVMQNPRHLVRRRGQEARLRCSPMKGHSHVYWYRQLPEEGLKFMVYLQKENIIDESGMPKERFSAEFPKEGPSILRIQQVVRGDSAAYFCASSPRDSPDPYNEQFFGPGTRLTVL.

This chain joins TRBV13 and TRBJ1-5; D gene ambiguous. The germline V gene has CDR1 PRHDT and CDR2 FYEKMQ (reference sequence). V lost 5 bases and J 3 bases, leaving 14 bases between the germline ends. This CDR3 region has 15 residues. This CDR3 is CASSPLAGLNQPQHF. The CDR3 nucleotides read TGTGCCAGCAGCCCTCTGGCAGGCCTCAATCAGCCCCAGCATTTT.

The gene calls are TRBV7-2 and TRBJ1-2; D perhaps matches TRBD1 (6 bases). The germline gives CDR1 SGHTA, CDR2 FQGNSA. The CDR3 contains 18 residues. V was trimmed by 5 bases and J by 2 bases, leaving 24 bases between them. Written as DNA, the CDR3 is TGTGCCAGCAGCCCTAGACTCGGATCAGACAGGTCGAACTATGGCTACACCTTC. Translated: CASSPRLGSDRSNYGYTF.

The chain employs TRBV5-1 and TRBJ1-4; TRBD1 matches at 8 bases. This CDR3 has 14 residues. Germline trimming cut 4 bases from V and 8 bases from J; bases unmatched to any gene: 7. CDR1 is SGHRS, CDR2 YFSETQ, per germline. The CDR3: CASSVQGGEEKLFF. DNA for the CDR3: TGCGCCAGCAGCGTACAGGGGGGAGAGGAAAAACTGTTTTTT.

The gene calls are TRBV4-2 and TRBJ2-3, with TRBD1 matching 9 bases. The CDR3 length is 17 residues. V lost 0 bases, J lost 7 bases, and 11 bases stayed unmatched. Germline V gives CDR1 LGHNA, CDR2 YNFKEQ. CDR3 coding DNA: TGTGCCAGCAGCCAAGAGGGACCGGGACAGGGACATTATACGCAGTATTTT. This translates into CASSQEGPGQGHYTQYF.

This chain connects TRBV7-2 to TRBJ2-7, with a tentative D call TRBD1 (6 bases). This CDR3 is built from 15 residues. Trimming stripped 4 bases from V and 4 bases from J, with 17 bases between. Germline CDR1 reads SGHTA; CDR2 reads FQGNSA. This CDR3 is CASSYRQGILYEQYF. CDR3 DNA: TGTGCCAGCAGCTACCGGCAGGGGATCCTATACGAGCAGTACTTC.

The chain uses TRBV18 and TRBJ1-3; D gene ambiguous. The CDR3 extends over 16 amino acids. Trimming took 3 bases from V and 3 from J, leaving 15 bases between them. The V gene's germline CDR1 is KGHSH and CDR2 LQKENI. The CDR3 DNA reads as TGTGCCAGCTCACCGTACGGGGTTGGCGGTGGAAACACCATATATTTT. Translation gives CASSPYGVGGGNTIYF.

The gene calls are TRBV3-1 (or the pseudogene TRBV3-2) and TRBJ2-1, with D maybe TRBD2 (5 bases). This CDR3 is built from 13 residues. CDR1 and CDR2 (germline): LGHDT, YNNKEL (reference sequence). With 2 bases removed from V and 9 bases from J, the gap between germline ends came to 11 bases. The CDR3 sequence is CASSQPSSGEQFF. In nucleotides, the CDR3 is TGTGCCAGCAGCCAACCTAGCTCCGGTGAGCAGTTCTTC.

In DNA, the CDR3 is TGTGCCAGCAGCTTAGGACATGCCGCCAATGAGCAGTTCTTC. As protein: CASSLGHAANEQFF. The V and J genes are TRBV7-6 and TRBJ2-1; D is undetermined. The V gene lost 1 base and the J gene lost 6 bases, with 10 bases spanning the gap. The CDR3 length is 14 residues. Germline CDR1 and CDR2: SGHVS and FNYEAQ.

The V and J genes are TRBV7-9 and TRBJ1-5; 11 nucleotides match TRBD1. Germline values: CDR1 SEHNR, CDR2 FQNEAQ (reference sequence). The CDR3 runs to 15 residues. J lost 7 bases, V lost 3 bases, and 5 bases had no gene match. The CDR3 nucleotides read TGTGCCAGCAGCTTGGGGACAGGGGGTGGGCAGCCCCAGCATTTT. This translates into CASSLGTGGGQPQHF.

The chain links TRBV18 to TRBJ1-5; perhaps TRBD1 as D (6 bases). CDR1 is KGHSH and CDR2 is LQKENI in the germline V gene. The CDR3 sequence is 16 residues long. Trimming pared 4 bases from V and 2 bases from J, leaving 15 bases between. As DNA, the CDR3 is TGTGCCAGCTCACAGGGACGGACAGCAGGCAATCAGCCCCAGCATTTT. Its protein is CASSQGRTAGNQPQHF.

This chain links TRBV11-2 with TRBJ2-1, with 7 bases lining up with TRBD2. The CDR3 consists of 16 residues. Per germline, CDR1 SGHAT and CDR2 FQNNGV. V was pared by 2 bases and J by 5 bases, with 9 bases of the junction left unmatched. This chain's CDR3 is CASSLWWGGRNNEQFF. The DNA of the CDR3 is TGTGCCAGCAGCTTATGGTGGGGGGGTCGAAACAATGAGCAGTTCTTC.

This sequence joins TRBV7-3 and TRBJ2-2, with 7 bases that match TRBD1. V dropped 2 bases and J dropped 4; count of bases not matched to a gene: 4. Looked up from germline, CDR1 is SGHTA and CDR2 is FQGTGA. The length of the CDR3 is 15 residues. The CDR3 spells CASSLEGGTTGELFF. The DNA of the CDR3 is TGTGCCAGCAGCTTAGAAGGGGGCACCACCGGGGAGCTGTTTTTT.

The V and J genes are TRBV27 and TRBJ2-4, with TRBD2 matching 12 bases. The CDR3 has 15 residues. Trimming took 6 bases from V and 4 from J; bases not matched to a gene: 4. Germline V gives CDR1 MNHEY, CDR2 SMNVEV (reference sequence). This chain's CDR3 is CASSLGLAGKNIQYF. In nucleotides, the CDR3 is TGTGCCAGCAGCCTCGGACTAGCGGGGAAAAACATTCAGTACTTC.

The V gene is TRBV30, the J gene TRBJ2-7; D possibly corresponds to TRBD2 (5 bases). V lost 2 bases, J lost 1 base, and 12 bases lay in between. Germline loops: CDR1 GTSNPN, CDR2 SVGIG (reference sequence). This CDR3 is 14 amino acids long. DNA of the CDR3: TGTGCCTGGAGTCGGGGAGCTTATTCCTACGAGCAGTACTTC. It specifies CAWSRGAYSYEQYF.

CDR3 in amino acids: CASSPPGRYTEAFF. CDR3 DNA: TGTGCCAGCTCACCACCGGGGAGATACACTGAAGCTTTCTTT. The J gene is TRBJ1-1, the V gene TRBV18; unclear D gene. The CDR3 covers 14 residues. Trimming shortened V by 0 bases and J by 3 bases, and 8 bases separated the two germline ends. From germline, CDR1 is KGHSH and CDR2 LQKENI.

The chain uses TRBV7-8 and TRBJ1-6, with 7 bases identical to TRBD1. Trimming at V came to 1 base and at J to 10 bases, leaving 7 bases not matched to a gene. The CDR3 covers 15 residues. Germline CDR1 and CDR2: SGHVS and FQNEAQ. The CDR3 loop reads CASSLEKGAGSPLHF. Written as DNA, the CDR3 is TGTGCCAGCAGCTTAGAAAAGGGGGCAGGATCACCCCTCCACTTT.

This chain joins TRBV6-8 and TRBJ2-5, with unresolved D. This CDR3 has 15 amino acids. Germline lookup yields CDR1 MNHGY and CDR2 SAAAGT. Trimming shortened V by 6 bases and J by 3 bases, and 17 bases separated the two germline ends. As DNA, the CDR3 is TGTGCCAGCAGCTTAACCTGTACAACTAAAGAGACCCAGTACTTC. This encodes CASSLTCTTKETQYF.

This chain links TRBV15 with TRBJ2-1; D possibly corresponds to TRBD1 (6 bases). Between the trimmed V and J ends, which lost 4 bases and 1 base, there was a span of 11 bases. CDR1 is LNHNV and CDR2 is YYDKDF in the germline V gene (reference sequence). This CDR3 comprises 15 residues. CDR3 region: CATSNKGGSYNEQFF. CDR3 DNA sequence: TGTGCCACCAGCAACAAAGGGGGTTCCTACAATGAGCAGTTCTTC.

The rearrangement links TRBV11-3 to TRBJ2-5, with 10 bases aligning to TRBD2. CDR1 SGHNT and CDR2 YENEEA come from the germline V gene. This CDR3 has 15 amino acids. Trimming removed 1 base from V and 4 bases from J; junction bases left unmatched: 3. CDR3 DNA sequence: TGTGCCAGCAGCTTAGCCAGCGGGGGGGGAGAGACCCAGTACTTC. This codes for CASSLASGGGETQYF.

The genes are TRBV3-1 (or the pseudogene TRBV3-2) and TRBJ2-2, with TRBD2 matching 14 bases. CDR1 and CDR2 from the germline V gene are LGHDT and YNNKEL (reference sequence). CDR3 length: 17 residues. V shed 4 bases, J shed 7 bases, and the junction held 8 bases outside the gene matches. The CDR3 reads CASSPRTSGGLGGELFF. As DNA, the CDR3 is TGTGCCAGCAGCCCCCGGACTAGCGGGGGGCTTGGCGGGGAGCTGTTTTTT.

The chain carries TRBV7-3 and TRBJ1-6, with D uncertain. The CDR3 loop spans 13 amino acids. CDR1 is SGHTA and CDR2 is FQGTGA in the germline V gene. Deletions cut 4 bases from V and 3 bases from J, with 4 bases between. The CDR3 DNA reads TGTGCCAGCAGCTCCCTCTATAATTCACCCCTCCACTTT. It specifies CASSSLYNSPLHF.

J is TRBJ1-4 and V is TRBV5-1; D is possibly TRBD1 (6 bases). The germline CDR1 and CDR2 sequences are SGHRS and YFSETQ. V was pared by 0 bases and J by 8 bases, with 11 bases between. The CDR3 has 14 amino acids. The CDR3 region is CASSLAVDREKLFF. The CDR3 DNA reads TGCGCCAGCAGCTTGGCCGTCGACAGGGAAAAACTGTTTTTT.